Each of the 20 T cell receptor beta chains below was sequenced from the same sample in a study of T cells in Graves' hyperthyroidism and ophthalmopathy. There were TCR beta CDR3 regions amplified from RNA transcripts. HTBI primers were employed in a first-round RT-PCR of the TCR CDR3. Via MiXCR, TCRdb re-called the multiplex PCR reads, giving one row per CDR3 protein. The data contain hundreds of thousands of distinct CDR3 sequences, roughly 40% of them singletons. Sample: blood. These receptors were taken from a man aged 18-30 years with Graves' hyperthyroidism.

The V gene is TRBV12-3 or TRBV12-4, the J gene TRBJ2-3; 9 nucleotides align to TRBD2. The J segment lost 5 bases and the V segment lost 5 bases, leaving 5 bases of the junction unmatched. This CDR3 spans 14 amino acids. CDR3 sequence reads: CASSTGLAGDTQYF. CDR3 sequence (DNA): TGTGCCAGCAGTACGGGACTAGCCGGAGATACGCAGTATTTT.

This clonotype was counted ten times or more. The DNA of the CDR3 is TGTGCCACCAGCAGAGAACTCTTCGGAGAGCAGTACTTC. It specifies CATSRELFGEQYF. The chain joins TRBV15 to TRBJ2-7; D is ambiguous. CDR3 length: 13 residues. The germline V and J ends were trimmed by 0 bases and 7 bases, with 10 bases remaining between them. Germline V CDR1 and CDR2: LNHNV, YYDKDF (reference sequence).

This clonotype has at least ten counts. This chain links TRBV20-1 with TRBJ1-1; D gene uncertain. This CDR3 contains 11 residues. V lost 3 bases and J 8 bases, leaving 10 bases between the germline ends. The germline V gene encodes CDR1 DFQATT and CDR2 SNEGSKA (reference sequence). CDR3 residues: CSARLDGEAFF. CDR3 in DNA: TGCAGTGCTAGGCTCGACGGGGAAGCTTTCTTT.

The V gene is TRBV20-1, the J gene TRBJ1-1; 9 nucleotides agree with TRBD1. Germline CDR1 and CDR2: DFQATT and SNEGSKA (reference sequence). CDR3 length: 14 amino acids. The CDR3 DNA sequence: TGCAGGTCGGGGACAGGGAATCTGAACACTGAAGCTTTCTTT. Translating gives CRSGTGNLNTEAFF.

This clonotype was seen many times. The chain couples TRBV2 to TRBJ2-5; 7 positions match TRBD1. This CDR3 region has 13 residues. V was clipped by 6 bases and J by 3 bases; unmatched bases: 4. CDR1 is SNHLY and CDR2 is FYNNEI in the germline V gene. CDR3 sequence (DNA): TGTGCCAGCAGCCCTCAGGGGGAAGAGACCCAGTACTTC. Protein: CASSPQGEETQYF.

This clonotype was detected once. V is TRBV12-3 or TRBV12-4 and J is TRBJ2-7; tentatively, D is TRBD2 (6 bases). There are 11 residues in the CDR3. Trimming took 6 bases from V and 9 from J, leaving 12 bases between them. CDR3 coding DNA: TGTGCCAGCAGCTTACCGCGGGGGCAGTACTTC. Translating gives CASSLPRGQYF.

The gene calls are TRBV12-3 or TRBV12-4 and TRBJ1-2; 8 bases line up with TRBD1. V trimming: 1 base; J trimming: 2 bases; junction bases outside the gene matches: 9. The CDR3 totals 17 residues. This CDR3 reads CASSLEQWGQANYGYTF. CDR3 DNA sequence: TGTGCCAGCAGTTTAGAGCAGTGGGGACAGGCAAACTATGGCTACACCTTC.

This chain uses TRBV3-1 with TRBJ2-2, with a possible D match to TRBD1 (6 bases). This CDR3 is 17 amino acids long. Germline V gene data show CDR1 as LGHDT and CDR2 as YNNKEL (reference sequence). V was cut by 0 bases and J by 3 bases, with 14 bases left in between. The CDR3 loop is CASSQDERQAYTGELFF. DNA of the CDR3: TGTGCCAGCAGCCAAGACGAGCGACAGGCTTACACCGGGGAGCTGTTTTTT.

The genes are TRBV9 and TRBJ2-7, with 10 nucleotides matching TRBD2. V lost 5 bases, J lost 2 bases, and 10 bases stayed unmatched. The CDR3 loop spans 16 amino acids. Germline V gene data show CDR1 as SGDLS and CDR2 as YYNGEE. CDR3 in amino acids: CASSYSERGGPYEQYF. The CDR3 nucleotides are TGTGCCAGCAGTTACTCGGAGCGGGGGGGCCCCTACGAGCAGTACTTC. Combining the CDR3 with reference TRBV9 and TRBJ2-7 gives the whole variable domain DSGVTQTPKHLITATGQRVTLRCSPRSGDLSVYWYQQSLDQGLQFLIQYYNGEERAKGNILERFSAQQFPDLHSELNLSSLELGDSALYFCASSYSERGGPYEQYFGPGTRLTVT.

This chain uses TRBV6-2 or TRBV6-3 with TRBJ1-1; D is unresolved. Trimming left V 6 bases short and J 6 bases short, with 20 bases between. In germline, CDR1 is MNHEY, CDR2 SVGEGT. The CDR3 spans 15 residues. The CDR3 nucleotides are TGTGCCAGCAGCCCGGGCAAAAGGATTGGAGCTGAAGCTTTCTTT. Residues: CASSPGKRIGAEAFF.

This clonotype was detected a few times. The chain uses TRBV4-1 and TRBJ1-6, with unresolved D. The V gene's germline CDR1 is MGHRA and CDR2 YSYEKL. The ends were cut back, 1 base at V and 8 bases at J, with 15 bases in the middle. The CDR3 consists of 16 residues. The CDR3 reads CASSQVPGDSYSPLHF. CDR3 nucleotides: TGCGCCAGCAGCCAAGTCCCAGGAGATTCATATTCACCCCTCCACTTT.

This clonotype was recorded at least ten times. The V and J genes are TRBV7-9 and TRBJ1-1; the match to TRBD1 covers 9 bases. The CDR3 extends over 13 amino acids. The germline gives CDR1 SEHNR, CDR2 FQNEAQ (reference sequence). J was trimmed by 6 bases and V by 8 bases; bases with no gene match: 7. The CDR3 DNA sequence: TGTGCCAGCGGCGACAGGGGGGTCGCTGAAGCTTTCTTT. Its protein product is CASGDRGVAEAFF. The full variable domain, completed using reference TRBV7-9 and TRBJ1-1, is DTGVSQNPRHKITKRGQNVTFRCDPISEHNRLYWYRQTLGQGPEFLTYFQNEAQLEKSRLLSDRFSAERPKGSFSTLEIQRTEQGDSAMYLCASGDRGVAEAFFGQGTRLTVV.

The chain has TRBV11-1 and TRBJ1-1; TRBD1 is a possible D gene (5 bases). Trimming left V 5 bases short and J 7 bases short, with 14 bases between. This CDR3 comprises 13 residues. The germline V gene encodes CDR1 SGHAT and CDR2 FQDESV (reference sequence). The CDR3 region has the DNA TGTGCCAGCAGCCCCGGGACCTCGGGTGAAGCTTTCTTT. It translates to CASSPGTSGEAFF.

This chain connects TRBV10-3 to TRBJ1-1; D not certain. V lost 5 bases, J lost 6 bases, and 7 bases lay in between. Germline V gene lookup returns CDR1 ENHRY and CDR2 SYGVKD. The CDR3 contains 11 residues. The CDR3 sequence: CAISFFSEAFF. The CDR3 DNA follows: TGTGCCATCAGTTTTTTCTCTGAAGCTTTCTTT.

The genes are TRBV10-3 and TRBJ1-1, with D tentatively TRBD1 (6 bases). The germline V and J ends were trimmed by 2 bases and 4 bases, with 14 bases remaining between them. The CDR3 has 15 residues. From germline, CDR1 is ENHRY and CDR2 SYGVKD. CDR3 residues: CAISEHAGEATEAFF. The CDR3 nucleotides read TGTGCCATCAGTGAGCATGCAGGGGAGGCCACTGAAGCTTTCTTT.

This clonotype occurred a few times. The chain employs TRBV20-1 and TRBJ2-2, with 8 bases lining up with TRBD2. This CDR3 is 15 amino acids long. The V segment lost 2 bases and the J segment 5 bases; nucleotides outside the gene matches: 7. Germline assignment: CDR1 DFQATT and CDR2 SNEGSKA (reference sequence). The DNA of the CDR3 is TGCAGTGCTAGAAGTGGGACTAGAGGGACCGGGGAGCTGTTTTTT. Protein sequence: CSARSGTRGTGELFF.

In the case of this clonotype: The germline gene is not matched at one end of the junction; a read error may be the cause. The V and J genes are TRBV7-9 and TRBJ1-5; D gene unclear. The CDR3 is made up of 14 amino acids. Germline CDR1 and CDR2: SEHNR and FQNEAQ (reference sequence). CDR3 sequence: CASSRGRADQPQHF. The CDR3 nucleotides are TGCGCCAGCAGCCGGGGTAGGGCAGATCAGCCCCAGCATTTT.

This clonotype was counted only a few times. The chain is built from TRBV7-9 and TRBJ2-5; no clear D gene. Germline CDR1 SEHNR, CDR2 FQNEAQ (reference sequence). Trimming left V 0 bases short and J 2 bases short, with 7 bases between. The length of the CDR3 is 14 residues. The CDR3 coding sequence is TGTGCCAGCAGCTTAGCTTTGGGACAAGAGACCCAGTACTTC. It codes for CASSLALGQETQYF.

Only a few counts were recorded for this clonotype. J is TRBJ2-5 and V is TRBV4-1; tentative D call: TRBD2 (5 bases). The germline V gene encodes CDR1 MGHRA and CDR2 YSYEKL. The CDR3 extends over 15 amino acids. The V end was cut by 0 bases, the J end by 4 bases, with 12 bases between. The CDR3 here is CASSQEAGGAETQYF. DNA of the CDR3: TGCGCCAGCAGCCAAGAGGCAGGAGGAGCAGAGACCCAGTACTTC.

At least ten counts were recorded for this clonotype. This chain connects TRBV9 to TRBJ2-2; D not certain. With 0 bases removed from V and 6 bases from J, the gap between germline ends came to 6 bases. Looked up from germline, CDR1 is SGDLS and CDR2 is YYNGEE. This CDR3 has 13 residues. The CDR3 DNA reads TGTGCCAGCAGCGTAGATGGAGCCGGGGAGCTGTTTTTT. Protein sequence: CASSVDGAGELFF.